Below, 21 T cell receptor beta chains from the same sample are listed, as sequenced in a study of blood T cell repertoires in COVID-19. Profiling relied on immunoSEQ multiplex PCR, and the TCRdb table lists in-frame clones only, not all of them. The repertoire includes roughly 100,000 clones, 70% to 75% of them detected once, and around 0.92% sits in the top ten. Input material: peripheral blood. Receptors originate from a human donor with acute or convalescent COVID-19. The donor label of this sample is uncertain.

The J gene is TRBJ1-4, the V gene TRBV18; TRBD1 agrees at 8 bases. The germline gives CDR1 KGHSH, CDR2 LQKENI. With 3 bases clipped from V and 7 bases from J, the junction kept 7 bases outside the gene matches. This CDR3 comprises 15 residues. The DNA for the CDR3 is TGTGCCAGCTCACCGGGACGGGACAGGCCTGAAAAACTGTTTTTT. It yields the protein CASSPGRDRPEKLFF.

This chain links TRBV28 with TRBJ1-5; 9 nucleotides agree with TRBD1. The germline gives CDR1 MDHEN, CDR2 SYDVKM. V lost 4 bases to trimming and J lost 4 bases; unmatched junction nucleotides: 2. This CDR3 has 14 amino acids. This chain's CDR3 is CASSSDRGNQPQHF. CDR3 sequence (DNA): TGTGCCAGCAGTTCGGACAGGGGAAATCAGCCCCAGCATTTT.

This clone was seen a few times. The CDR3 nucleotides read TGTGCCAGCAGTGACAGGGGGCTGAGCTCCTACGAGCAGTACTTC. It encodes CASSDRGLSSYEQYF. The chain uses TRBV27 and TRBJ2-7; 10 nucleotides match TRBD1. Germline assignment: CDR1 MNHEY and CDR2 SMNVEV (reference sequence). V lost 5 bases, J lost 0 bases, and 4 bases stayed unmatched. This CDR3 has 15 amino acids.

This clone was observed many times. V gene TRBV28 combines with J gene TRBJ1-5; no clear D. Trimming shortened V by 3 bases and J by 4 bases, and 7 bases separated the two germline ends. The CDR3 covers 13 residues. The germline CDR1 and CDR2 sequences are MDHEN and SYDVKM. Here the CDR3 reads CASSFFGNQPQHF. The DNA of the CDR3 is TGTGCCAGCAGTTTCTTCGGGAATCAGCCCCAGCATTTT.

In DNA, the CDR3 is TGCGCCAGCAGCCAAGGCCCGGGACTAGCGGGGGGGCCGGGCACCGGGGAGCTGTTTTTT. Translating gives CASSQGPGLAGGPGTGELFF. The V gene is TRBV4-1, the J gene TRBJ2-2; 16 bases are shared with TRBD2. The CDR3 contains 20 residues. From germline, CDR1 is MGHRA and CDR2 YSYEKL. V dropped 1 base and J dropped 4; count of bases not matched to a gene: 9.

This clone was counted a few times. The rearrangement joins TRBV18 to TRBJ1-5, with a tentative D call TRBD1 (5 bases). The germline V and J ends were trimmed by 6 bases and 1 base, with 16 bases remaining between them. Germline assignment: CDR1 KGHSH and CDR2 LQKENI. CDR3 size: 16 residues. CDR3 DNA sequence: TGTGCCAGCTCGAATAGGGAGGGGTTGAGCAATCAGCCCCAGCATTTT. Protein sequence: CASSNREGLSNQPQHF.

The CDR3 DNA reads TGTGCCAGCACCCTTCAATTGGCTCGCGGCTACACCTTC. Translation: CASTLQLARGYTF. The V gene is TRBV7-2, the J gene TRBJ1-2; D unclear. The germline V gene has CDR1 SGHTA and CDR2 FQGNSA. With 7 bases removed from V and 8 bases from J, the gap between germline ends came to 17 bases. CDR3 length: 13 residues.

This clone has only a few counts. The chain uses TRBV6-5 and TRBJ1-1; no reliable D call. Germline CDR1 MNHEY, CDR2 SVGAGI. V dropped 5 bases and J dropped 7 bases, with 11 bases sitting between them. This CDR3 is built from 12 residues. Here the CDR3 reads CASSHERSEAFF. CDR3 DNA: TGTGCCAGCAGTCACGAGCGGAGTGAAGCTTTCTTT.

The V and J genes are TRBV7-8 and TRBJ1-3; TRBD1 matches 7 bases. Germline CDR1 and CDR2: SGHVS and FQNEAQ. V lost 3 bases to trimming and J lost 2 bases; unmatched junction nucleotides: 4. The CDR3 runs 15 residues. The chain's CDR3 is CASSLGQWTGNTIYF. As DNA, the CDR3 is TGTGCCAGCAGCTTGGGACAGTGGACTGGAAACACCATATATTTT.

The CDR3 sequence is CASSYGGLEAFF. The CDR3 DNA sequence: TGCGCCAGCAGCTACGGGGGGTTGGAAGCTTTCTTT. V is TRBV5-1 and J is TRBJ1-1, with a tentative D call TRBD1 (5 bases). V lost 3 bases and J lost 8, with 11 bases in between. CDR1 is SGHRS, CDR2 YFSETQ, per germline. This CDR3 region has 12 residues. The full variable domain, with the rest looked up from reference TRBV5-1 and TRBJ1-1, is KAGVTQTPRYLIKTRGQQVTLSCSPISGHRSVSWYQQTPGQGLQFLFEYFSETQRNKGNFPGRFSGRQFSNSRSEMNVSTLELGDSALYLCASSYGGLEAFFGQGTRLTVV.

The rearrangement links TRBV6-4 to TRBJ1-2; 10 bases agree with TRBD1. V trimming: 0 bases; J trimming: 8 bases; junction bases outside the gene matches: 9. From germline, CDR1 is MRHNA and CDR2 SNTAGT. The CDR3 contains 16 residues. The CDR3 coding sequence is TGTGCCAGCAGTGACTCCCCGGGACAGGGGACCTCCGGCTACACCTTC. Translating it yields CASSDSPGQGTSGYTF.

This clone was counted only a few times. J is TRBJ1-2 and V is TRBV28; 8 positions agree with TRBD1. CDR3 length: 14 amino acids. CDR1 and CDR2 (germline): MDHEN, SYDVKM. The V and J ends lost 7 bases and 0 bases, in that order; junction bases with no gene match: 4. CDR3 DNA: TGTGCCAGCACCCCAGGGGGCGCTAACTATGGCTACACCTTC. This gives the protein CASTPGGANYGYTF.

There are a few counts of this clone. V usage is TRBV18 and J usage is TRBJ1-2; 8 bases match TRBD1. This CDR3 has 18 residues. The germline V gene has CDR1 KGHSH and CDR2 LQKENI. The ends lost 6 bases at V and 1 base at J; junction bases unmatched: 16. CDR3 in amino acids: CASSPGGPGTGSNYGYTF. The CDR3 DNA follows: TGTGCCAGCTCGCCAGGCGGTCCCGGGACAGGTAGTAACTATGGCTACACCTTC.

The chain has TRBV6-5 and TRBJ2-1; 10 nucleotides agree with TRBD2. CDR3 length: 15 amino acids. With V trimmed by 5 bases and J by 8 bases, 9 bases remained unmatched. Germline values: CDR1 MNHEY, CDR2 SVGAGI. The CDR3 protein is CASSRTSGIFDEQFF. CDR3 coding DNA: TGTGCCAGCAGTCGAACTAGCGGGATTTTCGATGAGCAGTTCTTC.

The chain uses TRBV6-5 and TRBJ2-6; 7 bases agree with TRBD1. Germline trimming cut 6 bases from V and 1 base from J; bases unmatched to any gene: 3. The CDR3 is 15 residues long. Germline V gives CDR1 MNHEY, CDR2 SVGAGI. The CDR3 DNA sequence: TGTGCCAGCAGGCCAGGGGGATCTGGGGCCAACGTCCTGACTTTC. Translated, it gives CASRPGGSGANVLTF.

Here the CDR3 DNA reads TGCGCCAGCAGCCAAGGATATTGGAAGCGGGGGGAAGAGACCCAGTACTTC. This encodes CASSQGYWKRGEETQYF. The J gene is TRBJ2-5, the V gene TRBV4-1; 9 nucleotides match TRBD2. Germline loops: CDR1 MGHRA, CDR2 YSYEKL. CDR3 length equals 17 residues. The J segment lost 3 bases and the V segment lost 1 base, leaving 9 bases of the junction unmatched.

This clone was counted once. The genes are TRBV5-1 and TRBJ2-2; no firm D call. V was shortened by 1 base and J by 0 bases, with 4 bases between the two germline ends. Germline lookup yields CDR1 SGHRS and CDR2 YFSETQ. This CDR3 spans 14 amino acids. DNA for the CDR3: TGCGCCAGCAGCTTGACAGCGAACACCGGGGAGCTGTTTTTT. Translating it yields CASSLTANTGELFF.

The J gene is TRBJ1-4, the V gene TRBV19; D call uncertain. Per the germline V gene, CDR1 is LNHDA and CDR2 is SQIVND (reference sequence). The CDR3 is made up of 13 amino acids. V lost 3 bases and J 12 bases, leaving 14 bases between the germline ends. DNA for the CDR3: TGTGCCAGTAGTATTTCCCCTCAGGTGGAACTGTTTTTT. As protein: CASSISPQVELFF.

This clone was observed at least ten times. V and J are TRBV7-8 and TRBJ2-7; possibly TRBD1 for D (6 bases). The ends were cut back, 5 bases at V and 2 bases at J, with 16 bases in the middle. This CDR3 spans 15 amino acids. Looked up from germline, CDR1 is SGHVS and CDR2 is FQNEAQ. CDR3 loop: CASSIGWGQAYEQYV. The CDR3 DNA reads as TGTGCCAGCAGCATAGGCTGGGGGCAGGCCTACGAGCAGTACGTC.

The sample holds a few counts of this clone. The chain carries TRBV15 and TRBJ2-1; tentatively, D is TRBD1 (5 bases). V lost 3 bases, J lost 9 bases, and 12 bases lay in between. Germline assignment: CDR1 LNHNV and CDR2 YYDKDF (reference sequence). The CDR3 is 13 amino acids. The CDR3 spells CATSRNQGFEQFF. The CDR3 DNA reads TGTGCCACCAGCAGGAACCAGGGTTTTGAGCAGTTCTTC. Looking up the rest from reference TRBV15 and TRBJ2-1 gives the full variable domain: DAMVIQNPRYQVTQFGKPVTLSCSQTLNHNVMYWYQQKSSQAPKLLFHYYDKDFNNEADTPDNFQSRRPNTSFCFLDIRSPGLGDTAMYLCATSRNQGFEQFFGPGTRLTVL.

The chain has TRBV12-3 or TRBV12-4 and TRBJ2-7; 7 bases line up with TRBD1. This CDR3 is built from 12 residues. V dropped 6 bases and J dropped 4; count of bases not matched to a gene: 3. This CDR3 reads CASRRQGYEQYF. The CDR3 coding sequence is TGTGCCAGCAGACGACAGGGTTACGAGCAGTACTTC.